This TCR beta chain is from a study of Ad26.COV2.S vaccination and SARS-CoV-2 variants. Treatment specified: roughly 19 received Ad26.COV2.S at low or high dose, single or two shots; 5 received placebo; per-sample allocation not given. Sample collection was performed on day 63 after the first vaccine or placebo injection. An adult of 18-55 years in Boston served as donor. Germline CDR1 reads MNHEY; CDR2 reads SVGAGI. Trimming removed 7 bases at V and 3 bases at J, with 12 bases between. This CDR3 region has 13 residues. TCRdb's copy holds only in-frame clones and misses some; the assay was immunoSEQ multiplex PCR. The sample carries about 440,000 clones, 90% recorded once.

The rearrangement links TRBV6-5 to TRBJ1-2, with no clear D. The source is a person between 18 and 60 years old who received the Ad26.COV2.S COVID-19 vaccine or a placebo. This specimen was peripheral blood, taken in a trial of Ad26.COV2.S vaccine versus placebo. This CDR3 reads CASTIGADYGYTF. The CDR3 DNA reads TGTGCCAGCACCATAGGCGCTGACTATGGCTACACCTTC.